The sequence of this TCR beta chain was determined in a study of human T cells and chemical hapten exposure. V shed 2 bases, J shed 5 bases, and the junction held 7 bases outside the gene matches. CDR3 length: 15 residues. The germline V gene encodes CDR1 SGHTS and CDR2 YDEGEE. Time point indicated: patch test 1, 2 weeks after DPC sensitization. The sample's treatment: therapeutic diphenylcyclopropenone sensitization with weekly scalp DPC. Unseparated into fractions, whole blood served as the source from which total RNA was extracted. TCRdb used MiXCR to reprocess the RACE reads, holding one entry per CDR3 protein. This table has around 120,000 distinct CDR3 sequences, roughly 15% appearing once.

V is TRBV5-8 and J is TRBJ2-5; 9 nucleotides line up with TRBD1. The sample was whole blood, taken in connection with sensitization to the hapten diphenylcyclopropenone (DPC). This TCR derives from a man aged 18 to 29 with alopecia areata. Some clones in this sample may be carry-over from other donors' samples. In DNA form, the CDR3 reads TGTGCCAGCAGCTTCCACCGGGACAGGGATGAGACCCAGTACTTC. It codes for CASSFHRDRDETQYF.